These 30 T cell receptor beta chains were all obtained from the same sample, sequenced in a study of T cell responses to AZD1222 COVID-19 vaccine. Sequenced by immunoSEQ multiplex PCR; TCRdb stores in-frame clones only, minus some. The table records about 110,000 clones, around nine tenths of them present only once. The source was peripheral blood, collected on day 0 of AZD1222 vaccination. All receptors come from an adult in good health.

V gene TRBV9 combines with J gene TRBJ1-3; 10 nucleotides agree with TRBD1. The CDR3 loop spans 18 amino acids. Germline V gene data show CDR1 as SGDLS and CDR2 as YYNGEE. After removal of 0 bases from V and 3 bases from J, the junction contained 9 bases not matched to a gene. The CDR3, as DNA: TGTGCCAGCAGCGTAGCTTCTGGACAGGGGGATTTTGGAAACACCATATATTTT. It codes for CASSVASGQGDFGNTIYF. The full variable domain, rest sourced from reference TRBV9 and TRBJ1-3, is DSGVTQTPKHLITATGQRVTLRCSPRSGDLSVYWYQQSLDQGLQFLIQYYNGEERAKGNILERFSAQQFPDLHSELNLSSLELGDSALYFCASSVASGQGDFGNTIYFGEGSWLTVV.

The rearrangement uses TRBV7-8 and TRBJ2-2; TRBD2 agrees at 8 bases. The CDR3 consists of 15 residues. Trimming removed 2 bases from V and 4 bases from J; junction bases left unmatched: 3. CDR1 is SGHVS, CDR2 FQNEAQ, per germline. The DNA for the CDR3 is TGTGCCAGCAGCTTACCAGCGGGAGTCACCGGGGAGCTGTTTTTT. It is translated as CASSLPAGVTGELFF.

A single count supports this clone. The chain combines TRBV7-2 with TRBJ2-3, with a possible D match to TRBD1 (5 bases). With 4 bases removed from V and 2 bases from J, the gap between germline ends came to 7 bases. CDR3 length equals 13 residues. Germline V lookup: CDR1 SGHTA, CDR2 FQGNSA. In nucleotides, the CDR3 is TGTGCCAGCAGCTGGGGCCTCACAGATACGCAGTATTTT. Translation: CASSWGLTDTQYF.

The rearrangement joins TRBV20-1 to TRBJ1-1, with no clear D. The CDR3 spans 11 residues. CDR1 is DFQATT, CDR2 SNEGSKA, per germline (reference sequence). V gave up 1 base and J gave up 3 bases, with 3 bases separating them. Here the CDR3 reads CSARVDTEAFF. The CDR3 DNA is TGCAGTGCTAGAGTAGACACTGAAGCTTTCTTT.

This clone turned up a few times. The J gene is TRBJ2-1, the V gene TRBV7-9; the match to TRBD2 covers 12 bases. Germline CDR1 reads SEHNR; CDR2 reads FQNEAQ (reference sequence). The V segment lost 4 bases and the J segment 0 bases; nucleotides outside the gene matches: 4. The CDR3 is made up of 17 amino acids. CDR3 DNA sequence: TGTGCCAGCAGCTCTGGACTAGCGGGGCGCTCCTACAATGAGCAGTTCTTC. Its protein product is CASSSGLAGRSYNEQFF. The entire variable domain, with the rest obtained from reference TRBV7-9 and TRBJ2-1, is as follows: DTGVSQNPRHKITKRGQNVTFRCDPISEHNRLYWYRQTLGQGPEFLTYFQNEAQLEKSRLLSDRFSAERPKGSFSTLEIQRTEQGDSAMYLCASSSGLAGRSYNEQFFGPGTRLTVL.

This chain joins TRBV19 and TRBJ2-7; 14 bases match TRBD2. Germline V gene sequence: CDR1 LNHDA, CDR2 SQIVND (reference sequence). After removal of 3 bases from V and 0 bases from J, the junction contained 10 bases not matched to a gene. The CDR3 is 19 residues long. The CDR3 bases are TGTGCCAGTAGTATTTGGGGGACTAGCGGGGGACTGAGCTCCTACGAGCAGTACGTC. Translated: CASSIWGTSGGLSSYEQYV.

The V gene is TRBV5-6, the J gene TRBJ2-7; 9 bases match TRBD1. This CDR3 comprises 15 residues. CDR1 SGHDT and CDR2 YYEEEE come from the germline V gene. V shed 2 bases and J 2 bases; nucleotides not matched to a gene: 5. CDR3: CASSFDRGKAYEQYV. The CDR3 bases are TGTGCCAGCAGCTTTGACAGGGGGAAAGCCTACGAGCAGTACGTC.

This chain links TRBV6-6 with TRBJ2-7, with 7 bases identical to TRBD2. The CDR3 is 16 amino acids. CDR1 is MNHNY and CDR2 is SVGAGI in the germline V gene (reference sequence). Trimming cost V 2 bases and J 1 base; bases outside gene matches: 8. The CDR3 coding sequence is TGTGCCAGCAGTTACAGGAGGGGAGCGGGGTCCTACGAGCAGTACTTC. It yields the protein CASSYRRGAGSYEQYF.

The chain couples TRBV15 to TRBJ1-2; TRBD1 is a possible D gene (5 bases). CDR1 is LNHNV, CDR2 YYDKDF, per germline (reference sequence). Trimming took off 4 bases at V and 4 bases at J, with 10 bases between the two ends. The CDR3 consists of 13 residues. CDR3 residues: CATSIDRVYGYTF. In DNA form, the CDR3 reads TGTGCCACCAGCATCGACAGAGTCTATGGCTACACCTTC.

This sequence joins TRBV18 and TRBJ1-3; 7 nucleotides match TRBD1. The J segment lost 0 bases and the V segment lost 0 bases, leaving 5 bases of the junction unmatched. Germline lookup yields CDR1 KGHSH and CDR2 LQKENI. This CDR3 contains 17 residues. This CDR3 is CASSPPQGQNSGNTIYF. For the CDR3, the DNA is TGTGCCAGCTCACCACCACAGGGACAGAACTCTGGAAACACCATATATTTT.

This clone was seen once. The rearrangement links TRBV5-1 to TRBJ2-7; weak D call: TRBD1 (6 bases). Looked up from germline, CDR1 is SGHRS and CDR2 is YFSETQ. With 0 bases removed from V and 4 bases from J, the gap between germline ends came to 8 bases. CDR3 length: 13 amino acids. This CDR3 is CASSLGGGYEQYF. The CDR3 DNA sequence: TGCGCCAGCAGCTTGGGAGGGGGTTACGAGCAGTACTTC.

The chain is built from TRBV11-2 and TRBJ2-1, with 10 positions matching TRBD2. The length of the CDR3 is 15 residues. Germline CDR1 reads SGHAT; CDR2 reads FQNNGV. After removal of 5 bases from V and 4 bases from J, the junction contained 5 bases not matched to a gene. The CDR3: CASSALAGGYNEQFF. Here the CDR3 DNA reads TGTGCCAGCAGCGCGTTAGCGGGGGGTTACAATGAGCAGTTCTTC.

The genes are TRBV12-3 or TRBV12-4 and TRBJ1-5; maybe TRBD1 (6 bases). The CDR3 has 13 amino acids. V was cut by 3 bases and J by 8 bases, with 11 bases left in between. This chain's CDR3 is CASSFRAGEPQHF. The CDR3 nucleotides read TGTGCCAGCAGTTTCCGGGCAGGGGAGCCCCAGCATTTT.

The chain employs TRBV15 and TRBJ1-2; 12 nucleotides line up with TRBD1. The J segment lost 6 bases and the V segment lost 1 base, leaving 3 bases of the junction unmatched. This CDR3 is built from 15 residues. Germline V gene sequence: CDR1 LNHNV, CDR2 YYDKDF (reference sequence). CDR3 bases: TGTGCCACCAGCAGAGGGGGACAGGGGGCACATGGCTACACCTTC. This gives the protein CATSRGGQGAHGYTF.

This chain joins TRBV9 and TRBJ2-2; D may correspond to TRBD1 or TRBD2 (5 bases each). CDR1 is SGDLS, CDR2 YYNGEE, per germline. V gave up 2 bases and J gave up 10 bases, with 9 bases separating them. CDR3 size: 12 residues. CDR3 DNA: TGTGCCAGCAGCGTGTCCGGGGCGGAGCTGTTTTTT. This gives the protein CASSVSGAELFF.

This clone showed up just a few times. This sequence joins TRBV2 and TRBJ2-2; 12 bases align to TRBD1. This CDR3 is 17 amino acids long. V was clipped by 7 bases and J by 7 bases; unmatched bases: 13. Germline-derived CDR1 and CDR2 are SNHLY and FYNNEI. This chain's CDR3 is CASTTSGGQGAIGELFF. CDR3 nucleotides: TGTGCCAGCACTACCTCTGGGGGACAGGGGGCAATCGGGGAGCTGTTTTTT.

The CDR3 protein is CASTLTFGNTIYF. The CDR3 DNA is TGTGCCAGCACCCTCACATTCGGAAACACCATATATTTT. The chain carries TRBV28 and TRBJ1-3; D unclear. Germline lookup yields CDR1 MDHEN and CDR2 SYDVKM. This CDR3 comprises 13 residues. The germline V and J ends were trimmed by 7 bases and 4 bases, with 11 bases remaining between them.

This chain joins TRBV9 and TRBJ1-6, with D possibly matching TRBD1 (6 bases). Germline CDR1 is SGDLS and CDR2 is YYNGEE. V shed 5 bases and J shed 10 bases, with 16 bases lying between them. CDR3 length equals 14 residues. The CDR3 DNA is TGTGCCAGCAGAGGGAGGGGGGAATACTCACCCCTCCACTTT. It encodes CASRGRGEYSPLHF.

The chain combines TRBV6-2 or TRBV6-3 with TRBJ1-3; D uncertain. V was shortened by 3 bases and J by 4 bases, with 10 bases between the two germline ends. Germline CDR1 reads MNHEY; CDR2 reads SVGEGT. This CDR3 is 14 amino acids long. Written as DNA, the CDR3 is TGTGCCAGCAGTTATTTTGGGCTCGGAAACACCATATATTTT. Translating it yields CASSYFGLGNTIYF.

This clone was detected a few times. The gene calls are TRBV9 and TRBJ1-1, with D perhaps matching TRBD1 (5 bases). The CDR3 contains 16 residues. The germline V gene has CDR1 SGDLS and CDR2 YYNGEE. Trimming took off 3 bases at V and 0 bases at J, with 15 bases between the two ends. As DNA, the CDR3 is TGTGCCAGCAGCGCCTTCCACGGGGACTTGAACACTGAAGCTTTCTTT. This sequence encodes CASSAFHGDLNTEAFF. Complete variable domain (other parts from reference TRBV9 and TRBJ1-1): DSGVTQTPKHLITATGQRVTLRCSPRSGDLSVYWYQQSLDQGLQFLIQYYNGEERAKGNILERFSAQQFPDLHSELNLSSLELGDSALYFCASSAFHGDLNTEAFFGQGTRLTVV.

The chain employs TRBV5-1 and TRBJ2-3; no clear D. Germline CDR1 SGHRS, CDR2 YFSETQ. V lost 4 bases and J 0 bases, leaving 9 bases between the germline ends. CDR3 size: 14 residues. CDR3 nucleotide sequence: TGCGCCAGCAGCAAACGTGCGAGCACAGATACGCAGTATTTT. This codes for CASSKRASTDTQYF. Full variable domain (missing parts from reference TRBV5-1 and TRBJ2-3): KAGVTQTPRYLIKTRGQQVTLSCSPISGHRSVSWYQQTPGQGLQFLFEYFSETQRNKGNFPGRFSGRQFSNSRSEMNVSTLELGDSALYLCASSKRASTDTQYFGPGTRLTVL.

The chain combines TRBV7-2 with TRBJ2-4; 11 bases are a match to TRBD2. The germline V gene has CDR1 SGHTA and CDR2 FQGNSA. Trimming cost V 3 bases and J 8 bases; bases outside gene matches: 15. The CDR3 extends over 18 amino acids. In nucleotides, the CDR3 is TGTGCCAGCAGCTTGACGATCGGTAGCGGGGGGGCGAGGGACATTCAGTACTTC. This sequence encodes CASSLTIGSGGARDIQYF. The whole variable domain, filled in from reference TRBV7-2 and TRBJ2-4, reads GAGVSQSPSNKVTEKGKDVELRCDPISGHTALYWYRQSLGQGLEFLIYFQGNSAPDKSGLPSDRFSAERTGGSVSTLTIQRTQQEDSAVYLCASSLTIGSGGARDIQYFGAGTRLSVL.

This chain links TRBV10-3 with TRBJ1-1, with a weak D call TRBD1 (5 bases). CDR3 size: 16 residues. V lost 0 bases, J lost 0 bases, and 11 bases lay in between. Germline V gene sequence: CDR1 ENHRY, CDR2 SYGVKD. DNA of the CDR3: TGTGCCATCAGTGAGTCGGGGGGGGAGGTGAACACTGAAGCTTTCTTT. It translates to CAISESGGEVNTEAFF.

The CDR3 DNA reads as TGTGCCAGCAGTTTGGTCTGGGGGGGCCAGGGGGCTCGAGGCTACACCTTC. Protein sequence: CASSLVWGGQGARGYTF. V is TRBV28 and J is TRBJ1-2, with TRBD1 matching 8 bases. This CDR3 has 17 amino acids. Germline V CDR1 and CDR2: MDHEN, SYDVKM. V lost 3 bases, J lost 8 bases, and 17 bases stayed unmatched.

V gene TRBV27 combines with J gene TRBJ2-5; 10 bases are shared with TRBD2. Germline V gene lookup returns CDR1 MNHEY and CDR2 SMNVEV (reference sequence). This CDR3 has 14 residues. Germline trimming cut 4 bases from V and 5 bases from J; bases unmatched to any gene: 4. CDR3 loop: CASSSSGGWETQYF. The DNA of the CDR3 is TGTGCCAGCAGTTCTAGCGGGGGTTGGGAGACCCAGTACTTC.

The rearrangement links TRBV29-1 to TRBJ2-2, with TRBD1 matching 10 bases. CDR3 size: 13 residues. Germline V CDR1 and CDR2: SQVTM, ANQGSEA. Trimming took 7 bases from V and 5 from J; bases not matched to a gene: 4. CDR3 protein: CSAGGQGTGELFF. For the CDR3, the DNA is TGCAGCGCGGGGGGACAGGGGACCGGGGAGCTGTTTTTT.

The gene calls are TRBV5-1 and TRBJ1-1, with D maybe TRBD1 (6 bases). The V end lost 0 bases, the J end lost 4 bases, and 13 bases lay between the germline ends. The CDR3 has 15 residues. The germline CDR1 and CDR2 sequences are SGHRS and YFSETQ. CDR3 protein: CASSLAGGRGTEAFF. CDR3 nucleotides: TGCGCCAGCAGCTTGGCCGGTGGCAGGGGCACTGAAGCTTTCTTT. Filled out from reference TRBV5-1 and TRBJ1-1, the complete variable domain reads KAGVTQTPRYLIKTRGQQVTLSCSPISGHRSVSWYQQTPGQGLQFLFEYFSETQRNKGNFPGRFSGRQFSNSRSEMNVSTLELGDSALYLCASSLAGGRGTEAFFGQGTRLTVV.

The gene calls are TRBV30 and TRBJ1-1; the D is unclear. Trimming left V 2 bases short and J 0 bases short, with 7 bases between. This CDR3 is built from 13 residues. Germline V gene lookup returns CDR1 GTSNPN and CDR2 SVGIG (reference sequence). The CDR3 spells CAWSPDLNTEAFF. The CDR3 nucleotides are TGTGCCTGGAGTCCCGACCTGAACACTGAAGCTTTCTTT.

The chain carries TRBV6-1 and TRBJ1-5; D gene ambiguous. This CDR3 comprises 15 residues. Germline V gene lookup returns CDR1 MNHNS and CDR2 SASEGT. V lost 2 bases, J lost 4 bases, and 12 bases lay in between. The DNA of the CDR3 is TGTGCCAGCAGTGAAACGGGGAGGGAAAATCAGCCCCAGCATTTT. It yields the protein CASSETGRENQPQHF.

The chain employs TRBV5-4 and TRBJ2-4; D tentatively reads TRBD1 or TRBD2 (5 bases each). The V and J ends lost 0 bases and 1 base respectively, with 11 bases between them. The CDR3 sequence is 16 residues long. Germline lookup yields CDR1 SGHNT and CDR2 YYREEE (reference sequence). The CDR3 protein is CASSLAGAIAKNIQYF. DNA of the CDR3: TGTGCCAGCAGCTTGGCCGGGGCGATCGCCAAAAACATTCAGTACTTC.